This T cell receptor beta chain was identified during a study of beta chain features in type 1 diabetes. Study information: Patient and healthy donor groups were alike in age, gender and cell yields.

Regarding this clone: Antigen: not known.

This CDR3 comprises 16 residues. Per the germline V gene, CDR1 is MDHEN and CDR2 is SYDVKM. Trimming took 6 bases from V and 0 from J; bases not matched to a gene: 6. Expressed TCRB transcripts got sequenced, as all isolated RNA was reverse transcribed. The average output of naive, central memory and regulatory T cell samples was several million reads. Method: immunoSEQ multiplex PCR; TCRdb's copy keeps in-frame clones and lacks some. The sample consists of more than 150,000 clones, around 13% of them appearing once. General study findings and limits: Shorter templates might be favored by PCR, equally in patients and controls. A greater similarity of naive, central memory and Treg TCRB repertoires was seen among patients than among healthy donors.

The clonotype comes from a woman under 30 in good health. The sequenced material came from central memory CD4+ T cells from blood. The chain joins TRBV28 to TRBJ2-7, with 12 bases matching TRBD2. In DNA, the CDR3 is TGTGCCAGCAGCACACTAGCGGGAGGTTTCTCCTACGAGCAGTACTTC. Residues: CASSTLAGGFSYEQYF. The full variable domain, in which reference TRBV28 and TRBJ2-7 provide the parts outside the CDR3, is DVKVTQSSRYLVKRTGEKVFLECVQDMDHENMFWYRQDPGLGLRLIYFSYDVKMKEKGDIPEGYSVSREKKERFSLILESASTNQTSMYLCASSTLAGGFSYEQYFGPGTRLTVT.